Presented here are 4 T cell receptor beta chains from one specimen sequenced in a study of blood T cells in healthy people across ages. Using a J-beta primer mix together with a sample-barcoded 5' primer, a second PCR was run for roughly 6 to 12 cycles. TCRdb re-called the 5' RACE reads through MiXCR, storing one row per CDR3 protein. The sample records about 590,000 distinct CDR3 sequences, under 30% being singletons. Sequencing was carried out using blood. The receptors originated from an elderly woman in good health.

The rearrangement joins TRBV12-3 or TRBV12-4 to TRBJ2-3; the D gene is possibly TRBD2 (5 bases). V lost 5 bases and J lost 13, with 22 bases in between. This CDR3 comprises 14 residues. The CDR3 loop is CASSSRVREDAKYF. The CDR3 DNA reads TGTGCCAGCAGTAGTAGGGTGAGGGAAGATGCGAAGTATTTT.

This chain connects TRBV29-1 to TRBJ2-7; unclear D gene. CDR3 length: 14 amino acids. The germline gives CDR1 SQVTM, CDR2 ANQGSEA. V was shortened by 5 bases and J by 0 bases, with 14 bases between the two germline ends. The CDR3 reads CSVTGPSSSYEQYF. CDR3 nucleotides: TGCAGCGTTACTGGGCCCTCGAGCTCCTACGAGCAGTACTTC.

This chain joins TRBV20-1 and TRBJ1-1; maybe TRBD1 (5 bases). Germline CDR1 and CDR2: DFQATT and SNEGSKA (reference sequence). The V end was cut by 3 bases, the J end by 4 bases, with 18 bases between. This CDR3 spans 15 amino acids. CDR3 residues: CSASIRVVVSTEAFF. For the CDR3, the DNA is TGCAGTGCTAGTATCAGGGTCGTGGTGAGCACTGAAGCTTTCTTT.

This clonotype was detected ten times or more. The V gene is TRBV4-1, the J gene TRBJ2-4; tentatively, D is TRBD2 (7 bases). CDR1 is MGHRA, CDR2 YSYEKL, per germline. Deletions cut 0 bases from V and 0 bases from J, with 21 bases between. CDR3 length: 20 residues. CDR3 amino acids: CASSQESGTTGQLAKNIQYF. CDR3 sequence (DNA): TGCGCCAGCAGCCAAGAATCCGGGACTACGGGACAATTAGCCAAAAACATTCAGTACTTC.